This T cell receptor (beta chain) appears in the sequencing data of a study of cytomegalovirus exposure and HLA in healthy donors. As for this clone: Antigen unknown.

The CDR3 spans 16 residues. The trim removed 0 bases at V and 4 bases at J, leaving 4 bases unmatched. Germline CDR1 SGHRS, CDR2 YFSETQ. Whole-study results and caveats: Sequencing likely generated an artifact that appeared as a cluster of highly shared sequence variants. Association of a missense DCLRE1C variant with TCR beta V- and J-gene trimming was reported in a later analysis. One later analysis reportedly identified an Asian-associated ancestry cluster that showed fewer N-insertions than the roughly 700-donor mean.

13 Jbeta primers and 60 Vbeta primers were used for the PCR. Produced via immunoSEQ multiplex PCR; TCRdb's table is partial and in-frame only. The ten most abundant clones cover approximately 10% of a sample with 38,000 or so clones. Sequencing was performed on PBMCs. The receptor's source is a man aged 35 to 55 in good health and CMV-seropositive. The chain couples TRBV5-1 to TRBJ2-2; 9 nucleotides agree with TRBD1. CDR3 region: CASSLEGTGSTGELFF. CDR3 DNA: TGCGCCAGCAGCTTGGAGGGGACAGGGTCCACCGGGGAGCTGTTTTTT.